This T cell receptor (beta chain) was found in a study of CD8 T cells in Susac syndrome. Turning to the study itself: Active disease was present in about 6 of the sequenced Susac syndrome patients, whereas fewer than ten of them were in remission.

Negative isolation yielded CD8+ and CD4+ T cells; FACS enriched TEMRA cells. Reverse transcription of roughly 0.5 to 1 ug RNA used random hexamers. TCRdb re-called the immunoSEQ multiplex PCR reads with MiXCR, one entry per CDR3 protein. The data hold over 150,000 distinct CDR3 sequences, with just under 95% observed a single time. The clonotype comes from a human donor with Susac syndrome. The sequenced material came from CD4+ T cells from PBMCs.

The DNA of the CDR3 is TGCGCCAGCAGCCAAGATCCGTTCGAGGGACAGGGGGCATACGAGCAGTACTTC. Its translation: CASSQDPFEGQGAYEQYF. The chain carries TRBV4-3 and TRBJ2-7; the match to TRBD1 covers 12 bases. In germline, CDR1 is LGHNA, CDR2 YSLEER. CDR3 size: 18 residues. V was pared by 0 bases and J by 4 bases, with 10 bases of the junction left unmatched.